This T cell receptor (beta chain) was sequenced during a study of blood T cell repertoires in COVID-19. Participants, about 18 to 89 years old, spanned under 30 US areas. Clones were read by immunoSEQ multiplex PCR, and TCRdb kept only the in-frame ones, dropping some. This table holds roughly 230,000 clones, about 90% found once. From germline, CDR1 is MNHEY and CDR2 SMNVEV (reference sequence). The CDR3 loop spans 15 amino acids. Unmatched junction bases numbered 2, after V lost 6 bases and J lost 1 base. The source of this sequence is a woman aged 30 to 39 with acute COVID-19. This chain links TRBV27 with TRBJ2-1; TRBD2 matches at 11 bases. Sequenced material: PBMCs or T cells enriched from blood (not recorded which). The DNA of the CDR3 is TGTGCCAGCAGGCTAGCGGGGGGATCCTACAATGAGCAGTTCTTC. This translates into CASRLAGGSYNEQFF.